The present T cell receptor (beta chain) was sequenced within a study of blood T cell repertoires in COVID-19. Study summary: Sample material is recorded as cDNA or gDNA derived from T cells, B-cell-depleted T cells, or PBMCs.

Authors' analysis steps: Nucleated cell counts were estimated from reference gene primer amplification. Some clones are missing from TCRdb's copy, which holds only in-frame ones; the method was immunoSEQ multiplex PCR. The V and J calls and clone size were taken over from that table, and D and trimming were inferred from the DNA. Here the sample spans roughly 500,000 clones, 80% to 90% being singletons. The V end lost 2 bases, the J end lost 0 bases, and 5 bases lay between the germline ends. The germline V gene has CDR1 MNHNS and CDR2 SASEGT. The CDR3 has 13 residues. Enrollees, about 18 to 90 years old, lived in fewer than 25 US areas. Two consecutive negative NP/OP PCR tests, clearance, or resolved symptoms defined Cohort 3 recovery.

Sample: PBMCs or T cells enriched from blood (not recorded which). The sequence derives from an older woman who had recovered from COVID-19. The chain carries TRBV6-1 and TRBJ2-7; D not certain. CDR3 nucleotides: TGTGCCAGCAGTGAAACAAGCTCCTACGAGCAGTACTTC. Protein sequence: CASSETSSYEQYF.